The rows below give T cell receptor beta chains drawn from one sample of a study of shared clonotypes between healthy human individuals. Profiled with immunoSEQ multiplex PCR; TCRdb holds only in-frame clones, not every one. This table has millions of clones, about 95% appearing once. The sequencing input was naive CD8+ T cells sorted from blood. The receptors were gathered from a young man in good health. Both conserved end residues are part of each CDR3. The D gene is left open where the match is weak. Expanded clones are given a class, and other clones once, few, many or no size at all.

clone_size,cdr3_length,j_call,v_call,d_call,cdr3_aa,cdr3_nt
-,15,TRBJ2-1,TRBV5-6,-,CASSGGRLPYNEQFF,TGTGCCAGCAGCGGGGGGAGGCTCCCCTACAATGAGCAGTTCTTC
-,13,TRBJ2-3,TRBV12-1,-,CASGTSSTDTQYF,TGTGCCAGCGGAACCTCAAGCACAGATACGCAGTATTTT
-,16,TRBJ1-4,TRBV7-9,-,CASSSWMGGSDEKLFF,TGTGCCAGCAGCTCATGGATGGGGGGTTCGGATGAAAAACTGTTTTTT
-,15,TRBJ2-2,TRBV2,-,CASSDRGLLTGELFF,TGTGCCAGCAGTGATAGGGGACTTCTCACCGGGGAGCTGTTTTTT
-,15,TRBJ1-1,TRBV4-1,-,CASSQVHRSNTEAFF,TGCGCCAGCAGCCAAGTGCACAGGTCTAACACTGAAGCTTTCTTT
-,14,TRBJ2-7,TRBV9,-,CASSVDGVTYEQYF,TGTGCCAGCAGCGTAGATGGCGTAACCTACGAGCAGTACTTC
-,14,TRBJ1-6,TRBV5-6,-,CASSPDREDPPLHF,TGTGCCAGCAGCCCGGACAGAGAAGACCCACCCCTCCACTTT
-,14,TRBJ1-5,TRBV27,-,CASSIQGSDQPQHF,TGTGCCAGCAGTATACAGGGTTCCGATCAGCCCCAGCATTTT
-,15,TRBJ2-3,TRBV5-8,-,CASSSQGGGTDTQYF,TGTGCCAGCAGCTCACAGGGAGGGGGCACAGATACGCAGTATTTT
-,12,TRBJ1-2,TRBV28,-,CASSFSSGGYTF,TGTGCCAGCAGTTTTAGTTCGGGGGGCTACACCTTC
-,14,TRBJ1-5,TRBV25-1,-,CASSEQGRNQPQHF,TGTGCCAGCAGTGAACAAGGGAGGAATCAGCCCCAGCATTTT
-,16,TRBJ2-2,TRBV9,TRBD1,CASSESRGTASGELFF,TGTGCCAGCAGCGAATCAAGAGGGACAGCTAGCGGGGAGCTGTTTTTT
-,18,TRBJ1-1,TRBV19,TRBD1,CASDNWDRDFPMNTEAFF,TGTGCCAGTGATAACTGGGACAGGGATTTCCCCATGAACACTGAAGCTTTCTTT
once,15,TRBJ2-3,TRBV9,-,CASSPPLGSTDTQYF,TGTGCCAGCAGCCCCCCGCTTGGTTCGACAGATACGCAGTATTTT
-,14,TRBJ1-5,TRBV19,-,CASSIRDIGQPQHF,TGTGCCAGTAGTATCCGGGACATTGGTCAGCCCCAGCATTTT
-,16,TRBJ1-6,TRBV2,-,CASRRTESSYNSPLHF,TGTGCCAGCAGAAGGACGGAAAGCTCCTATAATTCACCCCTCCACTTT
-,13,TRBJ1-2,TRBV6-5,-,CASSSTANYGYTF,TGTGCCAGCAGCAGTACGGCTAACTATGGCTACACCTTC
-,15,TRBJ2-7,TRBV4-1,-,CASSNNLIGSYEQYF,TGCGCCAGCAGTAACAACCTTATTGGTTCCTACGAGCAGTACTTC
-,16,TRBJ2-5,TRBV4-1,TRBD2,CASSQVRAGGGETQYF,TGCGCCAGCAGCCAAGTTAGGGCGGGAGGTGGGGAGACCCAGTACTTC
-,14,TRBJ1-5,TRBV7-9,-,CASSLAGVSQPQHF,TGTGCCAGCAGCTTAGCCGGGGTTAGTCAGCCCCAGCATTTT
-,15,TRBJ2-3,TRBV27,TRBD2,CASSFYREGLDTQYF,TGTGCCAGCAGTTTTTATCGGGAGGGGTTAGATACGCAGTATTTT
-,12,TRBJ1-1,TRBV30,-,CASGPQGTEAFF,TGTGCCTCGGGACCTCAGGGGACTGAAGCTTTCTTT
-,15,TRBJ2-7,TRBV19,-,CASSMEGQGIYEQYF,TGTGCCAGTAGTATGGAAGGGCAGGGTATCTACGAGCAGTACTTC
-,20,TRBJ1-5,TRBV19,-,CASSINSPSSELSSNQPQHF,TGTGCCAGTAGTATAAACTCACCCAGTTCAGAACTCTCCAGCAATCAGCCCCAGCATTTT
-,16,TRBJ2-7,TRBV9,-,CASSVGLYGRGSEQYF,TGTGCCAGCAGCGTGGGGCTGTACGGGAGAGGCAGCGAGCAGTACTTC
-,15,TRBJ2-3,TRBV10-3,TRBD1,CAISESTGARDTQYF,TGTGCCATCAGTGAGTCGACAGGGGCTAGGGATACGCAGTATTTT
-,14,TRBJ2-1,TRBV27,TRBD1,CASSDRVSWYEQFF,TGTGCCAGCAGCGACAGGGTATCCTGGTATGAGCAGTTCTTC
-,11,TRBJ2-7,TRBV7-8,-,CASSLTNEQYF,TGTGCCAGCAGCTTAACAAACGAGCAGTACTTC
-,15,TRBJ2-2,TRBV30,-,CAWSLLSIGSGELFF,TGTGCCTGGAGTCTCCTATCCATCGGCAGCGGGGAGCTGTTTTTT
few,19,TRBJ2-3,TRBV5-4,TRBD2,CASSPGQGLAGGRADTQYF,TGTGCCAGCAGCCCGGGACAGGGGCTAGCGGGGGGGAGGGCAGATACGCAGTATTTT
-,16,TRBJ2-7,TRBV7-9,-,CASSPPLGHSLDEQYF,TGTGCCAGCAGCCCACCCCTAGGGCATTCTCTGGACGAGCAGTACTTC